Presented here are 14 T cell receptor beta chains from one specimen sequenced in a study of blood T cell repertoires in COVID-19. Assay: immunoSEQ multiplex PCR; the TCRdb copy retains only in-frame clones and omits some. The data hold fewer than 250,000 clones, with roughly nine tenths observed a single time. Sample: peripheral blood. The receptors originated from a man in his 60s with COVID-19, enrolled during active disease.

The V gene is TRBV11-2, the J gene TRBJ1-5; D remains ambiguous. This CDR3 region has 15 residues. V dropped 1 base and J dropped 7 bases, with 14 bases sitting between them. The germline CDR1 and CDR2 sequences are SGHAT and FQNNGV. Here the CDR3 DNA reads TGTGCCAGCAGCTTAGGAGCGGACGCAGGACAGCCCCAGCATTTT. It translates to CASSLGADAGQPQHF.

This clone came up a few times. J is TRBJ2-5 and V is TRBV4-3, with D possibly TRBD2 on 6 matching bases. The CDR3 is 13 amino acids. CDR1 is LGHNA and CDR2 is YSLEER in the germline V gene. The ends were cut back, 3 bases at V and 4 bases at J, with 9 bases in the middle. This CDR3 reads CASSQTSSETQYF. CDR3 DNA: TGCGCCAGCAGCCAGACTAGTTCAGAGACCCAGTACTTC.

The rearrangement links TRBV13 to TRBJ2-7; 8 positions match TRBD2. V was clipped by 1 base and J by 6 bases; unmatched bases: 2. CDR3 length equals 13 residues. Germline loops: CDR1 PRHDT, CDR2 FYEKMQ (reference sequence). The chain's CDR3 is CASSLVAGGEQYF. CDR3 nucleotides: TGTGCCAGCAGCTTAGTGGCGGGAGGCGAGCAGTACTTC. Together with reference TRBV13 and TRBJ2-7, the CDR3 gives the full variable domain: AAGVIQSPRHLIKEKRETATLKCYPIPRHDTVYWYQQGPGQDPQFLISFYEKMQSDKGSIPDRFSAQQFSDYHSELNMSSLELGDSALYFCASSLVAGGEQYFGPGTRLTVT.

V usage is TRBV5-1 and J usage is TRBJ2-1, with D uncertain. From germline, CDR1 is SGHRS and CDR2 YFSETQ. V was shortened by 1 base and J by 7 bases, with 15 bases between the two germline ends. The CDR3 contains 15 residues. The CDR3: CASSLSEVFRNEQFF. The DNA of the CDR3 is TGCGCCAGCAGCTTGAGCGAAGTATTTAGGAATGAGCAGTTCTTC.

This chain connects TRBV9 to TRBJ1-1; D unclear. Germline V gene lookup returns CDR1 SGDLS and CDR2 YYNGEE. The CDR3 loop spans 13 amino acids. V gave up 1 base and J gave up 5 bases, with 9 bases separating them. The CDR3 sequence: CASSVSAGTEAFF. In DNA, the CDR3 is TGTGCCAGCAGCGTATCTGCGGGGACTGAAGCTTTCTTT.

The CDR3 region is CASSFRLNRGMSGVGEQYF. CDR3 nucleotides: TGTGCCAGCAGTTTCAGGCTGAACAGGGGTATGTCTGGGGTGGGGGAGCAGTACTTC. V and J are TRBV27 and TRBJ2-7, with TRBD1 identical over 7 bases. Germline CDR1 MNHEY, CDR2 SMNVEV (reference sequence). This CDR3 comprises 19 residues. V trimming: 3 bases; J trimming: 7 bases; junction bases outside the gene matches: 24.

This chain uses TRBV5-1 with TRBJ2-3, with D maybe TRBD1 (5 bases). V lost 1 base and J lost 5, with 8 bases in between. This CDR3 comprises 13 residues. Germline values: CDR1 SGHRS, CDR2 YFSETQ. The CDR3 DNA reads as TGCGCCAGCAGCTTGCAGGGTGGAGATACGCAGTATTTT. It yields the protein CASSLQGGDTQYF. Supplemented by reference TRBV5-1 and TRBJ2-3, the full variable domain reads KAGVTQTPRYLIKTRGQQVTLSCSPISGHRSVSWYQQTPGQGLQFLFEYFSETQRNKGNFPGRFSGRQFSNSRSEMNVSTLELGDSALYLCASSLQGGDTQYFGPGTRLTVL.

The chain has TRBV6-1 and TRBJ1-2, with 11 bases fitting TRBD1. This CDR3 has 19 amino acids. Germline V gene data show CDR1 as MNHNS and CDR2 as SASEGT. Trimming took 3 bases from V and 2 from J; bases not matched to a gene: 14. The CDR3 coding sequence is TGTGCCAGCAGTGATTCCGCTCTTTTGGGACAGGGGGTAAACTATGGCTACACCTTC. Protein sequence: CASSDSALLGQGVNYGYTF.

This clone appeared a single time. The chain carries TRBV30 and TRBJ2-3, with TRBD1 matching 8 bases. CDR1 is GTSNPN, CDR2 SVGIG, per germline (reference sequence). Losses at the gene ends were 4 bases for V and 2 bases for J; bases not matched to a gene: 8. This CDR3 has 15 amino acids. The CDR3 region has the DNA TGTGCCTGGAAGTTAAGGGACAGGACCACAGATACGCAGTATTTT. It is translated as CAWKLRDRTTDTQYF. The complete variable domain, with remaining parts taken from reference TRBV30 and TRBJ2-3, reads SQTIHQWPATLVQPVGSPLSLECTVEGTSNPNLYWYRQAAGRGLQLLFYSVGIGQISSEVPQNLSASRPQDRQFILSSKKLLLSDSGFYLCAWKLRDRTTDTQYFGPGTRLTVL.

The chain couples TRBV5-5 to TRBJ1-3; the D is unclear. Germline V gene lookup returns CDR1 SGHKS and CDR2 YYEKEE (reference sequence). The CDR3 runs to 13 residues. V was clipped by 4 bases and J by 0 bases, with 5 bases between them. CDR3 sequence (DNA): TGTGCCAGCAGCCAGGCCTCTGGAAACACCATATATTTT. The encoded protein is CASSQASGNTIYF.

The CDR3: CASAGAYEQYF. Here the CDR3 DNA reads TGTGCCAGCGCAGGGGCCTACGAGCAGTACTTC. V is TRBV27 and J is TRBJ2-7, with D possibly being TRBD1 (6 bases). This CDR3 has 11 amino acids. V was pared by 8 bases and J by 2 bases, with 7 bases between. The germline CDR1 and CDR2 sequences are MNHEY and SMNVEV (reference sequence).

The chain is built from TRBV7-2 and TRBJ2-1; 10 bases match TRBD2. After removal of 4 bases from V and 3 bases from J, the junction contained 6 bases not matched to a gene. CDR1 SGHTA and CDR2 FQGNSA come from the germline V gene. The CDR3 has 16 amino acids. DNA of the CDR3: TGTGCCAGCAGCTCGTTTAGCGGGAGGTTCTACAATGAGCAGTTCTTC. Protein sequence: CASSSFSGRFYNEQFF.

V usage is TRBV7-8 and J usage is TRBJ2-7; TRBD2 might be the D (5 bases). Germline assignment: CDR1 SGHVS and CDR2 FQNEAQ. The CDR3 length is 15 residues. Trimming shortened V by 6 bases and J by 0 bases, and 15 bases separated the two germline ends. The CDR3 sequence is CASSNERVGSYEQYF. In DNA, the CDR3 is TGTGCCAGCAGTAACGAGAGGGTCGGCTCCTACGAGCAGTACTTC. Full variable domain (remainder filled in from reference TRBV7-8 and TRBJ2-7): GAGVSQSPRYKVAKRGQDVALRCDPISGHVSLFWYQQALGQGPEFLTYFQNEAQLDKSGLPSDRFFAERPEGSVSTLKIQRTQQEDSAVYLCASSNERVGSYEQYFGPGTRLTVT.

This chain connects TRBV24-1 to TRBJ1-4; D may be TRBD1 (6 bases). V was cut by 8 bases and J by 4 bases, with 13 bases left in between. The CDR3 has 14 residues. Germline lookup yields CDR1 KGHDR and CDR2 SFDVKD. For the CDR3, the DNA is TGTGCCACCAACGTACAGGGATATAATGAAAAACTGTTTTTT. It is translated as CATNVQGYNEKLFF.